This TCR beta chain was sequenced during a study of T-cell memory formation after mild COVID-19. The trim removed 6 bases at V and 3 bases at J, leaving 8 bases unmatched. The length of the CDR3 is 15 residues. A note on this clonotype: Its target is unknown.

Constant-segment primers were used for 5'RACE, and the resulting TCR alpha and TCR beta cDNA libraries carried sample barcodes and UMIs. A single record per CDR3 protein comes from TCRdb applying MiXCR to the 5' RACE reads. Altogether about 360,000 distinct CDR3 sequences are present, approximately 14% being singletons, with the ten largest covering about 22%. General study results and limits: Some clones that responded were present in memory (sampled pre-infection), which suggests cross-reactive memory joined. Later expanders leaned toward CD4+, whereas clones contracting from day 15 to 85 were balanced CD4/CD8.

The chain carries TRBV12-3 or TRBV12-4 and TRBJ2-1, with TRBD2 matching 7 bases. This receptor was identified in a man between 18 and 35 years old who had mild COVID-19 (a few samples of this study predate the infection). Cell type and time point are not known. The specimen was PBMCs or a T cell subset sorted from them (not recorded which). CDR3 protein: CASSFSGAIYNEQFF. The CDR3 DNA sequence: TGTGCCAGCAGCTTCAGCGGGGCGATCTACAATGAGCAGTTCTTC.